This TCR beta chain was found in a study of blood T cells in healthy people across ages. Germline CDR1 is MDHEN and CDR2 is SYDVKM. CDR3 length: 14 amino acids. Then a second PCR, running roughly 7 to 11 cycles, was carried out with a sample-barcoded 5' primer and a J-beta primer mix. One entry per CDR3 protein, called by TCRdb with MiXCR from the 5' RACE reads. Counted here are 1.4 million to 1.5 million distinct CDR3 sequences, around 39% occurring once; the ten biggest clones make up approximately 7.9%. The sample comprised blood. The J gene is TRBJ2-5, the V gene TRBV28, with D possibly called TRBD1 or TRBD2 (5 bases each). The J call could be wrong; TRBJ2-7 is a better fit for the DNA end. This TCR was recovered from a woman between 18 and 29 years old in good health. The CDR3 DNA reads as TGTGCCAGCAGTTTACGGGACGCCTTCTACGAGCAGTACTTC. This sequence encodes CASSLRDAFYEQYF.